The 3 T cell receptor beta chains below come from one sample, sequenced in a study of vaccination and CD4 T cells after COVID-19. Treatment described: approximately 11-day PBMC culture with coronavirus spike peptide pools or control peptides (ViraFEST assay). An Oncomine TCR Beta short-read assay was used to sequence the DNA from cultured CD4+ T cells. Via MiXCR, TCRdb re-called the PCR reads, giving one row per CDR3 protein. Of 15,000 to 25,000 distinct CDR3 sequences detected, 30% to 40% appear once; the ten largest clones hold approximately 14%. Their antigens remain unidentified. Sequencing was done on a sample of cultured CD4+ T cells from blood. All receptors derive from a human donor with COVID-19.

V and J are TRBV28 and TRBJ1-4; D unresolved. From germline, CDR1 is MDHEN and CDR2 SYDVKM. The CDR3 has 15 residues. Trimming took 5 bases from V and 1 from J, leaving 11 bases between them. In DNA form, the CDR3 reads TGTGCCAGCAGTACTAAGGCCGGAACTAATGAAAAACTGTTTTTT. This gives the protein CASSTKAGTNEKLFF.

This clonotype was seen a handful of times. The chain joins TRBV12-3 or TRBV12-4 to TRBJ1-2; TRBD1 might be the D (5 bases). CDR3 length: 14 residues. The V end lost 6 bases, the J end lost 7 bases, and 18 bases lay between the germline ends. DNA for the CDR3: TGTGCCAGCAGCCCCCACATCGGGGGGTCTGGCTACACCTTC. It codes for CASSPHIGGSGYTF.

This clonotype turned up a few times. The CDR3 nucleotides read TGTGCCAGCAGTACCGGACAGGCCCGATCATACTTC. It is translated as CASSTGQARSYF. The V call is TRBV27, the J call TRBJ2-7; 7 nucleotides match TRBD1. CDR1 MNHEY and CDR2 SMNVEV come from the germline V gene (reference sequence). Trimming removed 5 bases from V and 13 bases from J; junction bases left unmatched: 11. CDR3 length equals 12 residues.